This TCR beta chain was identified during a study of T cells in Graves' hyperthyroidism and ophthalmopathy. Study results and limitations: Blood also contained most expanded thyroid clonotypes above 0.001. Researchers report that a 13 V-J model separated ophthalmopathy from stable hyperthyroidism.

In regard to this clonotype: Its specificity is unknown.

CDR3 length equals 13 residues. The germline CDR1 and CDR2 sequences are MNHEY and SVGAGI. V was cut by 10 bases and J by 8 bases, with 17 bases left in between. TCR beta CDR3 regions were amplified from RNA transcripts. HTBI primers were the set used in a first-round RT-PCR of the TCR CDR3. TCRdb reprocessed the multiplex PCR reads via MiXCR and lists one record per CDR3 protein. This sample yields about 660,000 distinct CDR3 sequences, of which less than 45% are seen a single time; roughly 7.2% belongs to the top ten. The sequenced sample consisted of peripheral blood or thyroid tissue (not recorded which). The rearrangement uses TRBV6-5 and TRBJ1-4; D call uncertain. The receptor was isolated from an adult man with Graves' disease, either hyperthyroidism or ophthalmopathy (not recorded which). CDR3 sequence: CAIRRAEEEKLFF. DNA of the CDR3: TGTGCCATCAGGCGGGCAGAAGAGGAAAAACTGTTTTTT.